These 14 T cell receptor beta chains share one sample of origin, sequenced in a study of regulatory dendritic cells for organ transplantation. Assay: immunoSEQ multiplex PCR; the TCRdb copy retains only in-frame clones and omits some. This sample has some 35,000 clones, with roughly 89% found just once. The sample comprised naive CD4+ T cells from blood. Subset reported: CD45RA+ naive T cells. The receptors stem from a human donor in good health.

This chain links TRBV7-2 with TRBJ1-2; 8 bases agree with TRBD1. This CDR3 has 15 residues. Trimming at V came to 5 bases and at J to 4 bases, leaving 9 bases not matched to a gene. From germline, CDR1 is SGHTA and CDR2 FQGNSA. The CDR3 DNA sequence: TGTGCCAGCAGCGTCAAACAGGGGGTTGGCTATGGCTACACCTTC. Translating it yields CASSVKQGVGYGYTF.

The chain uses TRBV2 and TRBJ2-5; no clear D. This CDR3 is built from 11 residues. CDR1 and CDR2 from the germline V gene are SNHLY and FYNNEI. V was clipped by 7 bases and J by 5 bases, with 8 bases between them. In DNA, the CDR3 is TGTGCCAGCAAAATTCAGGAGACCCAGTACTTC. This codes for CASKIQETQYF.

This chain links TRBV7-6 with TRBJ1-2; D gene unclear. The V end lost 3 bases, the J end lost 0 bases, and 14 bases lay between the germline ends. Germline values: CDR1 SGHVS, CDR2 FNYEAQ. This CDR3 region has 16 residues. The CDR3 region has the DNA TGTGCCAGCAGCTTCAATTCGGGGTCAGCTAACTATGGCTACACCTTC. Translated, it gives CASSFNSGSANYGYTF.

V gene TRBV7-3 combines with J gene TRBJ2-6; the D is unclear. The CDR3 consists of 16 residues. Germline values: CDR1 SGHTA, CDR2 FQGTGA. Trimming took off 2 bases at V and 0 bases at J, with 8 bases between the two ends. The CDR3 DNA reads as TGTGCCAGCAGCTTAGTCTCCCTCTCTGGGGCCAACGTCCTGACTTTC. It specifies CASSLVSLSGANVLTF.

The chain uses TRBV18 and TRBJ2-5, with 8 bases matching TRBD2. CDR3 length: 14 amino acids. Germline CDR1 is KGHSH and CDR2 is LQKENI. The trim removed 4 bases at V and 5 bases at J, leaving 6 bases unmatched. The CDR3 nucleotides read TGTGCCAGCTCACAGCGGGGGCTCGGGGAGACCCAGTACTTC. This translates into CASSQRGLGETQYF.

The rearrangement links TRBV11-2 to TRBJ2-7; D is ambiguous. The CDR3 length is 14 residues. V gave up 5 bases and J gave up 0 bases, with 11 bases separating them. Germline CDR1 and CDR2: SGHAT and FQNNGV. CDR3 bases: TGTGCCAGCAGCCAGACTGATGCCTCCTACGAGCAGTACTTC. Residues: CASSQTDASYEQYF.

V is TRBV10-3 and J is TRBJ1-1; D unclear. The CDR3 spans 13 residues. Germline assignment: CDR1 ENHRY and CDR2 SYGVKD. Trimming took off 2 bases at V and 1 base at J, with 5 bases between the two ends. CDR3 sequence reads: CAISEVANTEAFF. The CDR3 nucleotides read TGTGCCATCAGTGAGGTAGCGAACACTGAAGCTTTCTTT.

V gene TRBV6-9 combines with J gene TRBJ1-1; D not resolved. Germline-derived CDR1 and CDR2 are MNHGY and SVAAGI. The germline V and J ends were trimmed by 6 bases and 7 bases, with 15 bases remaining between them. CDR3 size: 13 residues. The CDR3 reads CASSYNTGYEAFF. The CDR3 DNA follows: TGTGCCAGCAGCTACAACACTGGCTATGAAGCTTTCTTT.

This clone was counted once. The chain is built from TRBV30 and TRBJ1-4; tentatively, D is TRBD1 (6 bases). This CDR3 is built from 13 residues. Trimming cost V 0 bases and J 6 bases, with 8 bases left between them. The V gene's germline CDR1 is GTSNPN and CDR2 SVGIG (reference sequence). This chain's CDR3 is CAWSVRQDEKLFF. For the CDR3, the DNA is TGTGCCTGGAGTGTGAGACAGGATGAAAAACTGTTTTTT.

This chain links TRBV30 with TRBJ1-1; D is ambiguous. V gave up 2 bases and J gave up 7 bases, with 11 bases separating them. This CDR3 region has 12 residues. Germline CDR1 and CDR2: GTSNPN and SVGIG (reference sequence). CDR3 nucleotides: TGTGCCTGGAGTCCTGGCGGAGATGAAGCTTTCTTT. This translates into CAWSPGGDEAFF.

The CDR3 region has the DNA TGTGCCAGCAGTTACCGGGGACAGGGTATCCTCTATGGCTACACCTTC. It codes for CASSYRGQGILYGYTF. V is TRBV6-5 and J is TRBJ1-2, with 9 nucleotides matching TRBD1. V trimming: 2 bases; J trimming: 4 bases; junction bases outside the gene matches: 8. Germline CDR1 and CDR2: MNHEY and SVGAGI. The CDR3 length is 16 residues.

The chain combines TRBV5-1 with TRBJ2-1; the D gene is possibly TRBD1 (6 bases). Per the germline V gene, CDR1 is SGHRS and CDR2 is YFSETQ. The CDR3 has 17 residues. V was shortened by 3 bases and J by 0 bases, with 16 bases between the two germline ends. The CDR3 DNA reads TGCGCCAGCAGCTGGGGACATGAACCGACCTCCTACAATGAGCAGTTCTTC. This encodes CASSWGHEPTSYNEQFF.

The CDR3 loop is CASRRQSTQYF. The CDR3 DNA follows: TGTGCCAGCAGGCGCCAGTCTACGCAGTATTTT. This sequence joins TRBV6-5 and TRBJ2-3; D gene unclear. This CDR3 is 11 amino acids long. V lost 6 bases, J lost 8 bases, and 9 bases lay in between. Germline CDR1 is MNHEY and CDR2 is SVGAGI.

The gene calls are TRBV7-9 and TRBJ2-3, with D perhaps given as TRBD1 or TRBD2 (6 bases each). The germline V gene has CDR1 SEHNR and CDR2 FQNEAQ (reference sequence). V lost 6 bases and J lost 2, with 15 bases in between. CDR3 length: 15 residues. The chain's CDR3 is CASSLTGANTDTQYF. CDR3 in DNA: TGTGCCAGCAGTTTGACGGGGGCTAACACAGATACGCAGTATTTT.